This T cell receptor beta chain was documented in a study of T cell changes during pregnancy in multiple sclerosis. There are 15 residues in the CDR3. Losses at the gene ends were 2 bases for V and 4 bases for J; bases not matched to a gene: 2. CDR1 and CDR2 from the germline V gene are SNHLY and FYNNEI. Data came from immunoSEQ multiplex PCR; TCRdb stores just in-frame clones and leaves some out. The data hold under 40,000 clones, with 92% observed a single time. This TCR was recovered from a female donor with multiple sclerosis, enrolled in a pregnancy study. Sequences were derived from CD8+ T cells from peripheral blood mononuclear cells, sampled before pregnancy. The chain combines TRBV2 with TRBJ2-1; 10 nucleotides agree with TRBD2. The CDR3 sequence: CASSEISGGYNEQFF. The CDR3 DNA is TGTGCCAGCAGTGAAATTAGCGGGGGGTACAATGAGCAGTTCTTC.